This TCR beta chain was profiled in a study of cytomegalovirus exposure and HLA in healthy donors (dated by TCRdb to the late 2010s). Concerning the study at large: According to an earlier analysis of a few hundred of the donors, about 179 million T cells yielded roughly 110 million unique TCR beta sequences and 276 Gb of sequence data. Roughly 300 gigabases of sequencing data and 70 million to 95 million unique TCR sequences made up an early release that covered nearly 650 HLA-typed donors. The study aimed to test whether cataloging public T cell receptors could reveal signatures of past pathogen exposure. Both class I and class II loci were covered by HLA typing, at four-digit resolution. Roughly five DR-DQ haplotypes were treated as single units for association and clustering because of strong linkage in the cohort. Typing coverage differed by locus: A, B, C, DRB1 and DQB1 were typed in about 620-640 donors, DQA1 in 522, DPA1 in 600 to 610, and DPB1 in just under 490. Using immunosequencing, the study profiled T cell repertoires from 500 to 800 subjects and related those repertoires to cytomegalovirus serostatus. Every repertoire in the discovery cohort had been generated on one and the same sequencing platform. To predict cytomegalovirus infection status, the study brought together high-throughput TCR immunosequencing, statistical association of individual TCRs with disease status, and machine learning. Besides the first cohort of more than 650 subjects, a separate validation cohort made up of over a hundred different subjects was used. Among some 400 genotyped donors of the cohort, an average of about 240,000 unique TCR beta nucleotide sequences were sequenced per donor, approximately 20% of them non-productive. In a later genetic analysis, genome-wide SNP genotypes for about 65% of the roughly 700 donors were used, and that subset was treated as a discovery cohort. Donor age, sex, ethnicity and CMV serostatus were collected together with the repertoire data. A later analysis re-examined previously published TCR beta repertoires from hundreds of donors and added high-resolution HLA genotyping to investigate patterns of TCR occurrence. Among the roughly 380 genotyped donors, around 81% belonged to the genetic ancestry cluster associated with self-reported Caucasian donors. Rather than drawing on any new phenotypic data, the later analysis identified candidate immune exposures from TCR beta sequences and the way those sequences occurred across donors. In an earlier analysis of 500 to 650 of the donors, high-throughput TCR beta sequencing was used to judge whether each TCR beta V gene segment behaved as functional or pseudogenic.

In the germline V gene, CDR1 corresponds to SGHTA and CDR2 to FQGTGA. V loses 5 bases of germline sequence and J loses 2 bases, and the interval between the two ends is 14 bases. The cysteine opens and the phenylalanine closes a CDR3 of 15 amino acids. The only DNA kept is the CDR3, 45 bases in frame from the first base. What the research found in general, with its limitations: An earlier analysis of approximately 590 of the donors showed that most TCR beta V segments appeared in productive rearrangements either about 87% or about 30% of the time, which broadly matched IMGT annotations. In the study, some 160 TCR beta chains were listed as associated with cytomegalovirus. A further reported finding was that TCR beta sequences accurately predicted the HLA-A and HLA-B alleles for most subjects in the first cohort. Immune exposure information for the cohort was limited to CMV serostatus. Correlated functional status among segregating V segments might reflect linkage disequilibrium, but an unknown experimental factor could not be ruled out. The classifier was reported to diagnose cytomegalovirus status with high specificity and sensitivity in both the original and validation cohorts. The authors suggested that the approach could potentially be generalized to other disease states and immunological phenotypes. A cluster of highly shared sequence variants was judged likely to represent a technical artifact of the sequencing pipeline. Most CMV-associated TCR beta chains appeared to be HLA-restricted in a later analysis, and the HLA associations seemed to be driven largely by CMV exposure. Because HLA typing was unavailable for some donors at each locus, only the typed subset was used in association tests. In a later genetic analysis, a missense DCLRE1C variant was associated with V-gene and J-gene trimming of TCR beta chains, and the association was replicated in an independent cohort. In a later analysis, HLA-associated TCR beta chains showed more clonal expansion and lower generation probabilities than non-associated chains that were equally common. When HLA alleles, especially DR and DQ, strongly co-occurred, attributing TCR associations to individual alleles was difficult. Because the 87-base-pair reads could not distinguish some IMGT-functional V segments, including TRBV6-2 and TRBV6-3, those segments were excluded. Roughly uniform sequencing depth across donors was assumed in presence/absence analyses, although this assumption may not hold. In this cohort, only TCR beta chains were sequenced, and detectable features were limited by the absence of alpha or paired-chain data. Across donors, most TCR sequences were observed very rarely, whereas some public TCRs were present in many individuals. In a later analysis, some 17,000 TCR beta sequences were associated with specific HLA alleles at a false discovery rate of 0.05. In vitro tests confirmed that a few of the cytomegalovirus-associated TCR beta chains recognize cytomegalovirus antigens. In a later analysis, the rate of TCR association differed among HLA loci, with DRB1 alleles having the most associated TCRs and HLA-C alleles having the fewest. Because counts were too low, 15 to 20 rarely observed V segments, including chromosome 9 orphons, were excluded from the earlier analysis of 587 of the donors. According to a later genetic analysis, donors in an Asian-associated ancestry cluster had fewer N-insertions in productive TCRs than the approximately 690-donor mean. In a later analysis, several top co-occurrence clusters were reported to appear linked to parvovirus B19, influenza, CMV and Epstein-Barr virus.

Library preparation employed the immunoSEQ multiplex PCR assay. For the multiplex PCR, a mixture combining 60 forward primers for TCR Vbeta segments and 13 reverse primers for TCR Jbeta segments was used. A multiplex PCR assay on genomic DNA amplified the CDR3 region of rearranged TCR beta genes. On the Illumina HiSeq System, the amplified TCR beta libraries were sequenced as 87-base-pair reads. The original methods were these. In a later analysis, tens of millions of unique TCR beta chains were counted across the 690 or so repertoires, and approximately 11 million of these chains were shared by at least two donors. A nearest-neighbor algorithm error-corrected the raw reads and collapsed the reads into unique sequences, merging closely related sequences to remove PCR and sequencing errors. V, D and J gene segments were assigned by aligning CDR3 sequences to IMGT reference sequences. For a sequence to be retained, a match of at least six nucleotides to both a V gene segment and a J gene segment was required. Rearrangements were classified as productive when the CDR3 lacked stop codons and remained in frame with V and J, and all other rearrangements were classified as non-productive. CDR3 was defined by IMGT convention, running from the second conserved V-encoded cysteine to the conserved J-encoded phenylalanine. In an earlier analysis of around 540 of the donors, sequences lacking an unambiguous match to a single V gene segment were excluded. An earlier analysis of fewer than 650 of the donors classified V segments as functional when productive rearrangements were above 56.7% and as segregating when the standard deviation between donors was above 5%. A statistical classification framework was built to diagnose cytomegalovirus status from the catalog of TCR beta chain sequences. In a later analysis, TCR nucleotide sequences were compared against IMGT/GENE-DB human TR gene sequences so that V and J genes could be assigned. Using the TCRdist pipeline, a later analysis assigned CDR3 sequences along with most-parsimonious VDJ recombination scenarios. In a later analysis, every TCR beta chain was defined by the combination of its CDR3 amino acid sequence and its V-gene family, and reads without a unique V-gene family were dropped. As a way to deal with suspected cross-contamination and a sequencing artifact, a later analysis dropped 640 or so nucleotide sequences that were highly shared and had low generation probability. In a later analysis, a clonal expansion index for each public chain was calculated from normalized within-repertoire ranks of inferred template counts. In a later analysis, generation probabilities were computed with a VDJ recombination model fitted to out-of-frame rearrangements, and the resulting probabilities were checked against IGoR. In a later analysis, hypergeometric tests were used to score TCR-TCR, TCR-HLA and TCR-CMV co-occurrence, with a repertoire-size bias correction applied to TCR pairs. False discovery rates were estimated in a later analysis by permuting HLA or CMV assignments 20 times. In a later analysis, co-occurring TCRs were grouped using DBSCAN, with TCRdist sequence similarity added in when clustering inside HLA-allele-positive subsets. Repertoires with fewer than 30,000 or more than 120,000 public chains, plus five repertoires with anomalous nucleotide sharing, were excluded from co-occurrence clustering. The clones in this table, taken by TCRdb from immuneACCESS, are in-frame only. Not every clone is retained; where verified, under half of the shortfall comes from an unresolved V gene, and the cause of the rest is unknown. V, J and clone size were drawn from that table, and D and trimming were deduced from the DNA. The sample contains under 200,000 clones, 80% of them found a single time. 1% of the sample is held by the ten biggest clonotypes.

As for this clone: Its recognized antigen is unknown. Nothing much larger sits one base from this clone, and base qualities are not available.

The cohort consisted of approximately 690 healthy bone marrow donors. All cohort members were sampled while nominally healthy, although unrecorded immune exposures were likely present. The donor tested CMV seropositive and was one of the 289 seropositive cohort members. Each donor provided a peripheral blood sample, and peripheral blood mononuclear cells were used for TCR beta sequencing. Genomic DNA extraction from the blood cell samples was performed with the Qiagen DNeasy Blood Extraction Kit. The sequence was obtained from a woman aged 45-65 years in good health and CMV-seropositive. The rearrangement joined TRBV7-3 to TRBJ2-3; a weak D assignment points to TRBD2 (6 bases agree). Sequenced input: PBMCs. The CDR3 region has the sequence CASSRHSGTTDTQYF. The DNA reads TGTGCCAGCAGCCGACATAGCGGAACCACAGATACGCAGTATTTT.